The rows below give T cell receptor beta chains drawn from one sample of a study of CD8+ T cells in alopecia areata. Profiled with immunoSEQ multiplex PCR; TCRdb holds only in-frame clones, not every one. The sample holds about 180,000 clones, approximately 49% seen once. The sequencing here drew on CD8+ T cells sorted from blood, taken around week 54, from a patient treated with tofacitinib. Receptor source: a human donor with alopecia areata. The CDR3 runs from the conserved cysteine through the conserved F or W. A D gene is named only where the DNA matches it firmly. For some rows the clone size is stated as once, few or many, or as a class when expanded; others skip it.

j_call	clone_size	d_call	v_call	cdr3_aa	cdr3_nt
TRBJ1-5	few	NA	TRBV11-2	CASSHRGQRLNQPQHF	TGTGCCAGCAGCCATAGAGGACAGCGCCTCAATCAGCCCCAGCATTTT
TRBJ2-2	NA	NA	TRBV27	CASSSRDGPNTGELFF	TGTGCCAGCAGTTCAAGGGACGGCCCGAACACCGGGGAGCTGTTTTTT
TRBJ2-5	few	TRBD1	TRBV7-9	CASSLALDRVMETQYF	TGTGCCAGCAGCTTAGCCCTTGACAGGGTTATGGAGACCCAGTACTTC
TRBJ1-1	NA	TRBD1	TRBV5-1	CASTRDRGLPEAFF	TGCGCCAGCACCCGGGACAGGGGGCTACCTGAAGCTTTCTTT
TRBJ2-5	few	TRBD2	TRBV2	CASSESGLVETQYF	TGTGCCAGCAGTGAAAGTGGACTAGTGGAGACCCAGTACTTC
TRBJ2-2	NA	NA	TRBV7-9	CASSTQGKAGELFF	TGTGCCAGCAGCACCCAGGGGAAAGCCGGGGAGCTGTTTTTT
TRBJ2-7	few	NA	TRBV7-2	CASSFPRRAGEQYF	TGTGCCAGCAGCTTCCCCCGGAGGGCCGGCGAGCAGTACTTC
TRBJ2-7	NA	NA	TRBV29-1	CSVVGGFSYEQYF	TGCAGCGTTGTAGGGGGATTCTCCTACGAGCAGTACTTC
TRBJ2-1	NA	TRBD2	TRBV30	CAWSVGSGGRAGNEQFF	TGTGCCTGGAGTGTGGGAAGCGGGGGAAGAGCGGGCAATGAGCAGTTCTTC
TRBJ1-6	once	TRBD1	TRBV6-6	CASRSDRVWSPLHF	TGTGCCAGCAGATCGGACAGGGTTTGGTCACCCCTCCACTTT
TRBJ2-1	once	TRBD2	TRBV7-2	CASSLTSGGNPSYNEQFF	TGTGCCAGCAGCTTAACTAGCGGGGGGAACCCATCCTACAATGAGCAGTTCTTC
TRBJ1-2	NA	NA	TRBV19	CASSRGYGYTF	TGTGCCAGTAGTCGGGGCTATGGCTACACCTTC
TRBJ2-2	NA	NA	TRBV7-2	CASSLKGVGTGELFF	TGTGCCAGCAGCTTGAAAGGGGTCGGTACCGGGGAGCTGTTTTTT
TRBJ1-1	NA	NA	TRBV30	CAWSVGDTLFAEAFF	TGTGCCTGGAGTGTAGGGGACACGCTGTTCGCTGAAGCTTTCTTT
TRBJ2-5	NA	NA	TRBV5-6	CASSFPDKETQYF	TGTGCCAGCAGCTTCCCGGATAAAGAGACCCAGTACTTC
TRBJ1-5	NA	NA	TRBV27	CASSPHSINQPQHF	TGTGCCAGCAGTCCCCACTCCATCAATCAGCCCCAGCATTTT
TRBJ2-1	few	TRBD2	TRBV2	CASRIAGGSYNEQFF	TGTGCCAGCAGGATAGCGGGGGGCTCCTACAATGAGCAGTTCTTC
TRBJ1-1	NA	NA	TRBV2	CASSELRTEAFF	TGTGCCAGCAGTGAACTGAGAACTGAAGCTTTCTTT
TRBJ2-3	NA	NA	TRBV2	CASSEAGTASTDTQYF	TGTGCCAGCAGTGAAGCCGGGACTGCCAGCACAGATACGCAGTATTTT
TRBJ2-2	once	NA	TRBV30	CAWGTGELFF	TGTGCCTGGGGAACCGGGGAGCTGTTTTTT
TRBJ2-2	NA	NA	TRBV5-6	CASSFSAGELFF	TGTGCCAGCAGCTTCTCCGCCGGGGAGCTGTTTTTT
TRBJ2-7	NA	NA	TRBV6-1	CASRKQAYEQYF	TGTGCCAGCAGAAAACAGGCTTACGAGCAGTACTTC
TRBJ2-2	few	NA	TRBV27	CASSHEGRLVDTGELFF	TGTGCCAGCAGTCACGAGGGCCGACTAGTCGACACCGGGGAGCTGTTTTTT
TRBJ2-6	NA	TRBD1	TRBV2	CASSEAGTVVSTGANVLTF	TGTGCCAGCAGTGAAGCAGGGACAGTAGTTAGTACTGGGGCCAACGTCCTGACTTTC
TRBJ2-2	few	NA	TRBV10-3	CAISESVDSLTGELFF	TGTGCCATCAGTGAGTCTGTGGACTCCCTCACCGGGGAGCTGTTTTTT
TRBJ2-5	NA	TRBD2	TRBV29-1	CSASGLASQETQYF	TGCAGCGCCTCAGGACTAGCGAGCCAAGAGACCCAGTACTTC
TRBJ1-2	NA	NA	TRBV30	CAWSEQENYGYTF	TGTGCCTGGAGTGAACAGGAGAACTATGGCTACACCTTC
TRBJ2-3	once	NA	TRBV9	CASSRRGSTDTQYF	TGTGCCAGCAGCCGGAGGGGTAGCACAGATACGCAGTATTTT
TRBJ1-3	once	NA	TRBV27	CASSLYGLRSGNTIYF	TGTGCCAGCAGTTTATACGGCCTCCGGAGTGGAAACACCATATATTTT
TRBJ1-2	few	NA	TRBV9	CASSLTDNYGYTF	TGTGCCAGCAGCTTAACAGATAACTATGGCTACACCTTC
TRBJ2-1	NA	TRBD2	TRBV7-8	CASSLGSGGYNEQFF	TGTGCCAGCAGCTTAGGAAGCGGGGGGTACAATGAGCAGTTCTTC